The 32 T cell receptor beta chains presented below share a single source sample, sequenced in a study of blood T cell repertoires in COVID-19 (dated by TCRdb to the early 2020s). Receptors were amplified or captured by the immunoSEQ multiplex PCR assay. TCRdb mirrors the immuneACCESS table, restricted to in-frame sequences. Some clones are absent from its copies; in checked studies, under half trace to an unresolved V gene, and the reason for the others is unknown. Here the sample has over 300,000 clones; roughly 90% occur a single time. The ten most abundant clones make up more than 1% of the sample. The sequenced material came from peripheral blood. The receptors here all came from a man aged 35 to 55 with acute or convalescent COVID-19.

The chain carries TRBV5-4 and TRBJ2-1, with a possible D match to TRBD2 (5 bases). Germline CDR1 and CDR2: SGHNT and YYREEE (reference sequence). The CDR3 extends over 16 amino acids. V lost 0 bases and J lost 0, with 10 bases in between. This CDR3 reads CASSLAGFSSYNEQFF. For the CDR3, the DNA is TGTGCCAGCAGCTTGGCGGGGTTCAGCTCCTACAATGAGCAGTTCTTC. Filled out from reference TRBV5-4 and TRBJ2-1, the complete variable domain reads ETGVTQSPTHLIKTRGQQVTLRCSSQSGHNTVSWYQQALGQGPQFIFQYYREEENGRGNFPPRFSGLQFPNYSSELNVNALELDDSALYLCASSLAGFSSYNEQFFGPGTRLTVL.

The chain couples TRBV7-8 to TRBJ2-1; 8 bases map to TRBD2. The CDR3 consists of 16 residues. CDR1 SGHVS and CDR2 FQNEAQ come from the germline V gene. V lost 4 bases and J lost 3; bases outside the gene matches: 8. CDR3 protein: CASSSLAGIFYNEQFF. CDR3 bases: TGTGCCAGCAGCTCATTAGCGGGGATTTTCTACAATGAGCAGTTCTTC.

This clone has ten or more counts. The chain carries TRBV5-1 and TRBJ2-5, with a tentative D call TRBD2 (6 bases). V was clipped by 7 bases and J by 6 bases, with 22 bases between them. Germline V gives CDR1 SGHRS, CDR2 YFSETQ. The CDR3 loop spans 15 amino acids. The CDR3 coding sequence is TGCGCCAGCCCTGGGACTCGACAACTCGGAAAGACCCAGTACTTC. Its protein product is CASPGTRQLGKTQYF.

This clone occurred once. For the CDR3, the DNA is TGTGCCAGCAGCTTCCGGGTCCCCGGGGGAGGCTACACCTTC. As protein: CASSFRVPGGGYTF. This chain joins TRBV28 and TRBJ1-2; the D gene is possibly TRBD1 (5 bases). CDR1 and CDR2 from the germline V gene are MDHEN and SYDVKM. V lost 6 bases to trimming and J lost 8 bases, with 19 bases between them. The CDR3 length is 14 residues.

The CDR3 region is CASSASSGTLNSPLHF. The CDR3 DNA sequence: TGTGCCAGCAGTGCCTCTTCCGGGACTTTAAATTCACCCCTCCACTTT. The chain is built from TRBV6-1 and TRBJ1-6; D may be TRBD1 (5 bases). The germline V gene has CDR1 MNHNS and CDR2 SASEGT. V gave up 4 bases and J gave up 7 bases, with 17 bases separating them. This CDR3 contains 16 residues.

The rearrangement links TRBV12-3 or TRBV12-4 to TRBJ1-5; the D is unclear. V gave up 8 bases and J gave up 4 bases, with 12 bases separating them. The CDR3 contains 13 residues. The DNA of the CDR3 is TGTGCCAGCGCCGGGAATCTAAATCAGCCCCAGCATTTT. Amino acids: CASAGNLNQPQHF.

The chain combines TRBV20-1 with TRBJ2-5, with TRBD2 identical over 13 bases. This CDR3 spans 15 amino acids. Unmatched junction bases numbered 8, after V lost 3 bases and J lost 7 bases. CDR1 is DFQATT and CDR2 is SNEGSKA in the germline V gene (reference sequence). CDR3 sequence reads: CSASTSGRAGVTQYF. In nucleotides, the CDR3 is TGCAGTGCTAGTACTAGCGGGAGGGCCGGGGTGACCCAGTACTTC.

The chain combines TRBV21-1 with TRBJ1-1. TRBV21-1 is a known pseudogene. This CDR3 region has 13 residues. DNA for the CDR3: TGTGCCAGCAGGAGGGGAGGGAACACTGAAGCTTTCTTT. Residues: CASRRGGNTEAFF.

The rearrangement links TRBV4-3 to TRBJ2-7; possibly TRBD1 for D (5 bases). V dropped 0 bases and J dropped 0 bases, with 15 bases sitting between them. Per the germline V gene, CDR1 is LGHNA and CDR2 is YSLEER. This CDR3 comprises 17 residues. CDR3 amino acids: CASSQDLWTTNSYEQYF. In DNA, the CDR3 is TGCGCCAGCAGCCAAGACCTTTGGACAACCAACTCCTACGAGCAGTACTTC.

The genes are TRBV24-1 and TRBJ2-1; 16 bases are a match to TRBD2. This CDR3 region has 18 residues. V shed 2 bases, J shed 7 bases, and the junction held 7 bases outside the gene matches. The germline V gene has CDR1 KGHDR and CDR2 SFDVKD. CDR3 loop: CATSDSGTSGRVWNEQFF. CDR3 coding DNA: TGTGCCACCAGTGATTCCGGGACTAGCGGGAGGGTGTGGAATGAGCAGTTCTTC.

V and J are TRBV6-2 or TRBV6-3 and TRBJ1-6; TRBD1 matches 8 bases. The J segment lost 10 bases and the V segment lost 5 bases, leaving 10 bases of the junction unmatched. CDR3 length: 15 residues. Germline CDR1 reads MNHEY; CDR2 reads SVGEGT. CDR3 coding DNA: TGTGCCAGCAGTCGCTCTACAGGGGGAAGGTCACCCCTCCACTTT. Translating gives CASSRSTGGRSPLHF.

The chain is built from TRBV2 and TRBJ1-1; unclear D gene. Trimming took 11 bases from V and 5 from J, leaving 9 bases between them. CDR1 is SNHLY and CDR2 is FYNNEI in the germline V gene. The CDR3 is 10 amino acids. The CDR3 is CAGGETEAFF. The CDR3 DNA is TGTGCCGGCGGGGAGACTGAAGCTTTCTTT.

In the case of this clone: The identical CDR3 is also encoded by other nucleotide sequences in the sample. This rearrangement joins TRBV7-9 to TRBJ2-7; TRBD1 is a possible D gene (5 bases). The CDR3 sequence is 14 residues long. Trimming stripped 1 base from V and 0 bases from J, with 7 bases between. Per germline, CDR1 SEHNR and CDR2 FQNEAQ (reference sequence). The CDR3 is CASSLGGLSYEQYF. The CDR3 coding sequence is TGTGCCAGCAGCTTAGGGGGCCTCTCCTACGAGCAGTACTTC.

The CDR3 DNA reads as TGTGCCAGCAGTTTCTTGCAGGGGGCTTACGAGCAGTACTTC. Translated: CASSFLQGAYEQYF. The chain joins TRBV27 to TRBJ2-7; 8 nucleotides match TRBD1. Germline lookup yields CDR1 MNHEY and CDR2 SMNVEV (reference sequence). The CDR3 consists of 14 residues. With V trimmed by 3 bases and J by 4 bases, 5 bases remained unmatched.

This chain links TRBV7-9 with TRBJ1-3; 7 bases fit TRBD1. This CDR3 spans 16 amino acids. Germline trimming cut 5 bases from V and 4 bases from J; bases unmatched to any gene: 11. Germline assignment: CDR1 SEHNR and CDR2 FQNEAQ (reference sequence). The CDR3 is CASSIPTGLSGNTIYF. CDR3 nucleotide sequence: TGTGCCAGCAGCATCCCGACAGGGCTTTCCGGAAACACCATATATTTT.

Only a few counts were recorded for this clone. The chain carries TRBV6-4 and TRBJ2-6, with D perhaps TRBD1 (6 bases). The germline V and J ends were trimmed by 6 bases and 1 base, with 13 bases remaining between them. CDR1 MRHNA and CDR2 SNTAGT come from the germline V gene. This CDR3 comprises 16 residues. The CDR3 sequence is CASSETGFSGANVLTF. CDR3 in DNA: TGTGCCAGCAGCGAAACAGGGTTTTCTGGGGCCAACGTCCTGACTTTC.

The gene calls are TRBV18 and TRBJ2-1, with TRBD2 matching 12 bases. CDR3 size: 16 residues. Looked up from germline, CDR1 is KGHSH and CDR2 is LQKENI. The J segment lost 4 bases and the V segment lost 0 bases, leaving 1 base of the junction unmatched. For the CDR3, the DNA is TGTGCCAGCTCACCACCCGGACTAGCGGGGTACAATGAGCAGTTCTTC. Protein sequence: CASSPPGLAGYNEQFF.

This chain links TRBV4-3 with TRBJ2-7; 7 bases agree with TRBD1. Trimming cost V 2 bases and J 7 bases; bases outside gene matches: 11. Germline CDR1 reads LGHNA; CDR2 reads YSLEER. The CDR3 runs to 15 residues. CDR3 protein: CASSQPGQTGTEQYF. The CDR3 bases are TGCGCCAGCAGCCAACCGGGACAGACAGGTACAGAGCAGTACTTC.

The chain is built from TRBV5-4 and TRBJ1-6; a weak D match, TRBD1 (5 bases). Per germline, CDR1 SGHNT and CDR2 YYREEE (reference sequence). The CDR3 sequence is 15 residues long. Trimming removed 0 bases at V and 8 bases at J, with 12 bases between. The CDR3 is CASSLASSRDSPLHF. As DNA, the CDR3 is TGTGCCAGCAGCTTGGCGTCCTCCAGGGATTCACCCCTCCACTTT. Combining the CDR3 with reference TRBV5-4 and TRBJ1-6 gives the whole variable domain ETGVTQSPTHLIKTRGQQVTLRCSSQSGHNTVSWYQQALGQGPQFIFQYYREEENGRGNFPPRFSGLQFPNYSSELNVNALELDDSALYLCASSLASSRDSPLHFGNGTRLTVT.

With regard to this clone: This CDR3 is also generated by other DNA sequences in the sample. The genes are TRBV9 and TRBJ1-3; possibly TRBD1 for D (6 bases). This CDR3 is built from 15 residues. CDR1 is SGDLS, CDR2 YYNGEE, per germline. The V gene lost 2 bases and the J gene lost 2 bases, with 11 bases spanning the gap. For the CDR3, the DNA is TGTGCCAGCAGCGTCAGGGGTAACGCTGGAAACACCATATATTTT. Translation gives CASSVRGNAGNTIYF.

The CDR3 coding sequence is TGTGCCAGCAGCTTACTACGGGGGGCGGGGAATGAGCAGTTCTTC. Translated, it gives CASSLLRGAGNEQFF. The chain carries TRBV11-2 and TRBJ2-1; a possible D gene is TRBD2 (7 bases). Per germline, CDR1 SGHAT and CDR2 FQNNGV. V lost 2 bases and J lost 7, with 15 bases in between. The CDR3 spans 15 residues.

CDR3 bases: TGTGCCAGCAGTTTCATCAGGACAGGGGAAAGACAGCAGTACTTC. Its protein product is CASSFIRTGERQQYF. The chain couples TRBV27 to TRBJ2-7, with 9 bases identical to TRBD1. This CDR3 comprises 15 residues. The germline V gene has CDR1 MNHEY and CDR2 SMNVEV (reference sequence). V gave up 3 bases and J gave up 8 bases; unmatched junction bases: 11.

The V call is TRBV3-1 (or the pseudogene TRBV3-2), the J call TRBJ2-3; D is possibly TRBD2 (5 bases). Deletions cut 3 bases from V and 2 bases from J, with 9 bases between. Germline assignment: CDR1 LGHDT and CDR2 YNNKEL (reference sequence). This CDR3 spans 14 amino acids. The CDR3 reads CASSHMRDTDTQYF. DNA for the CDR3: TGTGCCAGCAGCCATATGAGGGACACAGATACGCAGTATTTT.

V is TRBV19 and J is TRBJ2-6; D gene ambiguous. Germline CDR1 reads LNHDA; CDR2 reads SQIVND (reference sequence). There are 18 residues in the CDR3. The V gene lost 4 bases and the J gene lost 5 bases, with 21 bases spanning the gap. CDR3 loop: CASSKVAGTARWANVLTF. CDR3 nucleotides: TGTGCCAGTAGTAAAGTGGCAGGTACGGCCCGGTGGGCCAACGTCCTGACTTTC.

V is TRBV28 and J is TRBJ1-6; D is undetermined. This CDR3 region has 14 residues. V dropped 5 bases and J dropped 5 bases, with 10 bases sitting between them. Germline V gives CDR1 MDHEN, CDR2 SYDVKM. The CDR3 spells CASSPISDNSPLHF. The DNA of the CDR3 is TGTGCCAGCAGTCCCATATCGGATAATTCACCCCTCCACTTT.

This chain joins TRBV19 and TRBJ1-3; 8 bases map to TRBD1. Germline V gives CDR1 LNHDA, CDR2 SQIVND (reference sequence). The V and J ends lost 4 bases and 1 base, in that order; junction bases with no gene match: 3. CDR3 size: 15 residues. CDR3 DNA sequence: TGTGCCAGTAGTAGGGGACAGGAGTCTGGAAACACCATATATTTT. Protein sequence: CASSRGQESGNTIYF.

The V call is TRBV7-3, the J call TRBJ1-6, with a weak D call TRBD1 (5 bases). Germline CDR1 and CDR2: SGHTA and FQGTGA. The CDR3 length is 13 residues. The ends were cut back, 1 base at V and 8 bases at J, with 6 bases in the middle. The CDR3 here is CASSLRGDSPLHF. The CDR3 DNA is TGTGCCAGCAGCTTAAGGGGGGATTCACCCCTCCACTTT.

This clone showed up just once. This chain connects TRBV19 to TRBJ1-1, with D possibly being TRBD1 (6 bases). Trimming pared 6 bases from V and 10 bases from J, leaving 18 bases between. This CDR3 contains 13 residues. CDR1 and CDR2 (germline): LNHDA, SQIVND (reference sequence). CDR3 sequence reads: CASSPTNPRGAFF. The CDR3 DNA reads TGTGCCAGTAGCCCGACAAACCCCAGGGGAGCTTTCTTT.

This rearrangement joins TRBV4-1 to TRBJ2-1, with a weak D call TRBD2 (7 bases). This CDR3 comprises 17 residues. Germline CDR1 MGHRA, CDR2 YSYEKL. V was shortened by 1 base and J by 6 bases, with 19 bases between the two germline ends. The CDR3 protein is CASSQGAPQGRGNEQFF. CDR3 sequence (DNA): TGCGCCAGCAGCCAAGGGGCCCCCCAGGGGAGGGGCAATGAGCAGTTCTTC.

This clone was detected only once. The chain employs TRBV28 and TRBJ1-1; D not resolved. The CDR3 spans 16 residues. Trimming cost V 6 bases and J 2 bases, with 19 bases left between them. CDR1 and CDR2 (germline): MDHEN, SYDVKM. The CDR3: CASSLLPGAGNTEAFF. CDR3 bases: TGTGCCAGCAGCCTCCTCCCGGGTGCTGGTAACACTGAAGCTTTCTTT.

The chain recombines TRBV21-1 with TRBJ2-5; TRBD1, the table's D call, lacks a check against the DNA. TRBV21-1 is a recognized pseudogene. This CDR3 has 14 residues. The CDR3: CASTRMDSQETQYF. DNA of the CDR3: TGTGCCAGCACCCGAATGGACAGTCAAGAGACCCAGTACTTC.

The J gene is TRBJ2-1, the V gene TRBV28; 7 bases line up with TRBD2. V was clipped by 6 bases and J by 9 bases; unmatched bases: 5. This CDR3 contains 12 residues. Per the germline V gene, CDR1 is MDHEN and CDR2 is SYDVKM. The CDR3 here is CASRTGRGEQFF. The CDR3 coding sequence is TGTGCCAGCAGAACTGGGAGGGGTGAGCAGTTCTTC.